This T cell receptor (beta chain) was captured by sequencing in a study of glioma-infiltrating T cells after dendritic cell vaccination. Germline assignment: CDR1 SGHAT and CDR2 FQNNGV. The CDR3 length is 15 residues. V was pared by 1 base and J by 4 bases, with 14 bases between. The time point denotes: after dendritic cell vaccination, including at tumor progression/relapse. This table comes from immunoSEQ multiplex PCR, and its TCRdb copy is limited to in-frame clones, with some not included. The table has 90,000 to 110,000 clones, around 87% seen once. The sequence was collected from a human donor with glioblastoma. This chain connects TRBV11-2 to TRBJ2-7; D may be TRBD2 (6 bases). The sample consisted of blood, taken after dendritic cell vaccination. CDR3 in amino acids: CASSLGQGGVYEQYF. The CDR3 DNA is TGTGCCAGCAGCTTAGGGCAGGGAGGAGTTTACGAGCAGTACTTC.